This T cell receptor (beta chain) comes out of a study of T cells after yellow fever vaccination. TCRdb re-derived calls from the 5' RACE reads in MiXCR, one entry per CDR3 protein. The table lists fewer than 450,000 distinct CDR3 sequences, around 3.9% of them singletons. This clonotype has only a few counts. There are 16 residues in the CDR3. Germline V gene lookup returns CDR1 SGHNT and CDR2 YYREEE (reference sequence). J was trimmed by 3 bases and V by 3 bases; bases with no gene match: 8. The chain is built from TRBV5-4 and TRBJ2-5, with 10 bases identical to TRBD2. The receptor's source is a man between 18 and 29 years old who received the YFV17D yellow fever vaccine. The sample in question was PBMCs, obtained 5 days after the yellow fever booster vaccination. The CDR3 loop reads CASSYFLAGVEETQYF. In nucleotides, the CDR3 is TGTGCCAGCAGCTACTTCCTAGCGGGGGTCGAAGAGACCCAGTACTTC.